This entry lists 15 T cell receptor beta chains sequenced from one sample in a study of T cells in Graves' hyperthyroidism and ophthalmopathy (dated by TCRdb to between 2018 and 2021). Library creation used multiplex PCR. Instrument used: Illumina HiSeq 2000. The TCR beta CDR3 regions were amplified from the RNA transcripts. A first-round RT-PCR of the TCR CDR3 used the HTBI primer set with the Qiagen OneStep RT-PCR kit. TCRdb trimmed public reads at Q25 via fastp, called clones via MiXCR and kept in-frame beta chains. Rows with one shared CDR3 protein collapse into an entry with the most common genes and DNA. The sample table records about 690,000 distinct CDR3 sequences; roughly 17% of these occur just once. Less than 20% of the sample is in the top ten clones. Sequenced: blood. The receptors originated from a man aged 50-59 years with Graves' hyperthyroidism.

This clonotype was found many times. The genes are TRBV19 and TRBJ2-7; TRBD1 aligns across 9 bases. CDR1 LNHDA and CDR2 SQIVND come from the germline V gene (reference sequence). V lost 5 bases, J lost 4 bases, and 6 bases stayed unmatched. The CDR3 length is 14 residues. The CDR3 DNA follows: TGTGCCAGTAGTCGACAGGGGGAATTATACGAGCAGTACTTC. This translates into CASSRQGELYEQYF. The full variable domain, rest sourced from reference TRBV19 and TRBJ2-7, is DGGITQSPKYLFRKEGQNVTLSCEQNLNHDAMYWYRQDPGQGLRLIYYSQIVNDFQKGDIAEGYSVSREKKESFPLTVTSAQKNPTAFYLCASSRQGELYEQYFGPGTRLTVT.

This clonotype was seen more than once but under ten times. The V gene is TRBV30, the J gene TRBJ2-2, with 7 bases matching TRBD1. The germline CDR1 and CDR2 sequences are GTSNPN and SVGIG (reference sequence). Unmatched junction bases numbered 12, after V lost 7 bases and J lost 4 bases. CDR3 length equals 15 residues. CDR3 in amino acids: CALDLGGLGTGELFF. The CDR3 DNA follows: TGTGCCTTGGACTTAGGGGGCCTGGGCACCGGGGAGCTGTTTTTT.

At least ten counts were recorded for this clonotype. The V and J genes are TRBV29-1 and TRBJ2-1; D is ambiguous. Trimming took off 7 bases at V and 2 bases at J, with 9 bases between the two ends. The CDR3 totals 12 residues. Germline CDR1 is SQVTM and CDR2 is ANQGSEA. CDR3 amino acids: CSGSLAYNEQFF. CDR3 DNA: TGCAGCGGTTCCCTAGCCTACAATGAGCAGTTCTTC.

This clonotype was counted once. Given a much more abundant clone one base away, this may be a read error. V usage is TRBV7-8 and J usage is TRBJ2-5; tentative D call: TRBD1 (5 bases). Trimming cost V 6 bases and J 0 bases, with 20 bases left between them. Per germline, CDR1 SGHVS and CDR2 FQNEAQ. This CDR3 has 17 residues. This CDR3 reads CASRPHVDRVYQETQYF. DNA for the CDR3: TGTGCCAGCAGGCCCCACGTTGACAGAGTGTACCAAGAGACCCAGTACTTC.

This clonotype was observed at least ten times. The chain carries TRBV24-1 and TRBJ2-1, with D maybe TRBD1 (6 bases). The CDR3 runs 13 residues. Germline V gene sequence: CDR1 KGHDR, CDR2 SFDVKD. V was pared by 7 bases and J by 7 bases, with 13 bases between. CDR3 DNA sequence: TGTGCCACCAGGTCACCAGGGGCTAATGAGCAGTTCTTC. Encoded protein: CATRSPGANEQFF.

Ten or more counts support this clonotype. The rearrangement joins TRBV27 to TRBJ1-3, with a weak D call TRBD1 (5 bases). V lost 5 bases to trimming and J lost 2 bases, with 16 bases between them. This CDR3 has 16 residues. The germline V gene encodes CDR1 MNHEY and CDR2 SMNVEV (reference sequence). CDR3 in amino acids: CASSLSSGRPGNTIYF. The CDR3, as DNA: TGTGCCAGCAGTCTCAGCTCAGGGAGACCTGGAAACACCATATATTTT.

The chain couples TRBV29-1 to TRBJ1-2; no reliable D call. Looked up from germline, CDR1 is SQVTM and CDR2 is ANQGSEA. The CDR3 consists of 13 residues. CDR3 region: CRVYDVYDYGYTF. As DNA, the CDR3 is TGCCGTGTTTACGACGTTTATGACTATGGCTACACCTTC.

This chain joins TRBV5-4 and TRBJ1-4; tentative D call: TRBD1 (5 bases). The length of the CDR3 is 15 residues. The ends were cut back, 2 bases at V and 1 base at J, with 9 bases in the middle. From germline, CDR1 is SGHNT and CDR2 YYREEE (reference sequence). CDR3 loop: CASSLEGRTNEKLFF. For the CDR3, the DNA is TGTGCCAGCAGCTTAGAGGGGAGAACTAATGAAAAACTGTTTTTT.

The V and J genes are TRBV28 and TRBJ1-2, with D unclear. The CDR3 is 17 residues long. Germline V gene sequence: CDR1 MDHEN, CDR2 SYDVKM. V shed 0 bases and J shed 4 bases, with 18 bases lying between them. CDR3 nucleotide sequence: TGTGCCAGCAGTTTATGGGGTTTGATGGGTGCTGGCTATGGCTACACCTTC. It specifies CASSLWGLMGAGYGYTF.

The chain couples TRBV5-6 to TRBJ1-4; the D is unclear. V lost 3 bases, J lost 1 base, and 13 bases lay in between. This CDR3 comprises 16 residues. The V gene's germline CDR1 is SGHDT and CDR2 YYEEEE. The CDR3 spells CASSSKFRETNEKLFF. CDR3 bases: TGTGCCAGCAGCTCGAAGTTTCGTGAAACTAATGAAAAACTGTTTTTT.

This clonotype has at least ten counts. This rearrangement joins TRBV18 to TRBJ1-4; TRBD1 matches 9 bases. V was clipped by 4 bases and J by 8 bases; unmatched bases: 8. CDR1 and CDR2 from the germline V gene are KGHSH and LQKENI. The CDR3 has 15 residues. CDR3 loop: CASSLSGTGYEKLFF. The CDR3 DNA reads as TGTGCCAGCTCACTCTCCGGGACAGGGTACGAAAAACTGTTTTTT.

This clonotype occurred a few times. This CDR3 reads CATSRDQLAGYNEQFF. CDR3 sequence (DNA): TGTGCCACCAGCAGAGATCAACTAGCGGGATACAATGAGCAGTTCTTC. The rearrangement uses TRBV15 and TRBJ2-1; 10 bases align to TRBD2. Trimming at V came to 0 bases and at J to 4 bases, leaving 3 bases not matched to a gene. The CDR3 extends over 16 amino acids. Germline V gene data show CDR1 as LNHNV and CDR2 as YYDKDF (reference sequence). The full variable domain, completed using reference TRBV15 and TRBJ2-1, is DAMVIQNPRYQVTQFGKPVTLSCSQTLNHNVMYWYQQKSSQAPKLLFHYYDKDFNNEADTPDNFQSRRPNTSFCFLDIRSPGLGDTAMYLCATSRDQLAGYNEQFFGPGTRLTVL.

This clonotype was recorded at least ten times. This rearrangement joins TRBV12-3 or TRBV12-4 to TRBJ2-1, with 10 bases matching TRBD2. CDR3 length equals 16 residues. V lost 5 bases and J lost 3; bases outside the gene matches: 7. CDR3 DNA: TGTGCCAGCAGTCCGTTAATAGCGGGAGGCTACAATGAGCAGTTCTTC. Its translation is CASSPLIAGGYNEQFF.

The table lists this clonotype with a few counts. The chain recombines TRBV7-9 with TRBJ1-5, with D possibly matching TRBD1 (5 bases). Germline CDR1 and CDR2: SEHNR and FQNEAQ (reference sequence). The CDR3 contains 15 residues. V shed 3 bases and J shed 3 bases, with 12 bases lying between them. CDR3 sequence: CASSFGGDLNQPQHF. The DNA of the CDR3 is TGTGCCAGCAGCTTTGGGGGAGATCTCAATCAGCCCCAGCATTTT.

The chain recombines TRBV7-9 with TRBJ2-7, with 10 positions matching TRBD2. CDR1 is SEHNR and CDR2 is FQNEAQ in the germline V gene (reference sequence). The V gene end was trimmed by 4 bases and the J gene end by 3 bases; junction bases not matched to a gene: 15. The CDR3 loop spans 18 amino acids. This CDR3 is CASSSFFRSEREGYEQYF. The CDR3 nucleotides read TGTGCCAGCAGCTCTTTTTTCCGGAGCGAGCGGGAGGGCTACGAGCAGTACTTC. The full variable domain, completed using reference TRBV7-9 and TRBJ2-7, is DTGVSQNPRHKITKRGQNVTFRCDPISEHNRLYWYRQTLGQGPEFLTYFQNEAQLEKSRLLSDRFSAERPKGSFSTLEIQRTEQGDSAMYLCASSSFFRSEREGYEQYFGPGTRLTVT.